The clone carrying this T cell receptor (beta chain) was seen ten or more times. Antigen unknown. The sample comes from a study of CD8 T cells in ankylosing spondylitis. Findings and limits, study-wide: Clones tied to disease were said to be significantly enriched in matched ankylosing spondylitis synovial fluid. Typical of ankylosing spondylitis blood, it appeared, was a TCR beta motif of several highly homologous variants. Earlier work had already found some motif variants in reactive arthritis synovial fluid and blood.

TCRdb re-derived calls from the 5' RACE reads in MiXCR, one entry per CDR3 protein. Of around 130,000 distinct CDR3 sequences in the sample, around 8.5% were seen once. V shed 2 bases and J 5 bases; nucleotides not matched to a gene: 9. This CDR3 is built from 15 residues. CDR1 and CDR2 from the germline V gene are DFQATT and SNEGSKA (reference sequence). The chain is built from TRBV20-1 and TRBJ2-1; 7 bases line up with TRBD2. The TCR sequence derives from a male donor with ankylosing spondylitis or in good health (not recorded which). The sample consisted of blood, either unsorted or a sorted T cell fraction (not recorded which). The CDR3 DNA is TGCAGTGCTAGACGATCACAGCGGGGAGACAATGAGCAGTTCTTC. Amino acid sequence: CSARRSQRGDNEQFF.